This T cell receptor beta chain was recorded in a study of cytomegalovirus exposure and HLA in healthy donors. For the study at large: A prior study identified 120 million or so unique TCR beta sequences from roughly 170 million T cells.

Findings and caveats of the study: Researchers reportedly found TCR beta sequences accurately predicted most subjects' HLA-A and HLA-B alleles. Both high specificity and high sensitivity reportedly marked the classifier's diagnosis of cytomegalovirus status.

CDR3 length: 15 residues. V lost 5 bases and J lost 2; bases outside the gene matches: 4. The germline V gene encodes CDR1 MNHEY and CDR2 SMNVEV (reference sequence). Vbeta (60) and Jbeta (13) primers were used in the PCR. The assay was immunoSEQ multiplex PCR, and TCRdb's table has in-frame clones only and misses some. The table shows fewer than 250,000 clones, with over 60% occurring only once. As for this clone: What it binds is not known.

The receptor was derived from a woman in her thirties or forties in good health and CMV-seronegative. Input material: PBMCs. The chain is built from TRBV27 and TRBJ1-5, with 9 bases matching TRBD1. The CDR3 DNA is TGTGCCAGCAGTAGCCGGACAGGGGGCAATCAGCCCCAGCATTTT. Translated: CASSSRTGGNQPQHF.